This T cell receptor beta chain was captured in a study of shared clonotypes between healthy human individuals. As for the study in general: Three plates each covered CD4 naive and memory; CD8 naive two, CD8 memory one. General observations from the study: Limited genetic and exposure-history diversity came from having few donors.

Investigators divided CD4+ cells into CD45RA+ naive and CD45RA-negative memory subsets. This CDR3 comprises 15 residues. J was trimmed by 4 bases and V by 1 base; bases with no gene match: 4. From germline, CDR1 is MGHDK and CDR2 SYGVNS. For this clone: Its antigen is currently unknown.

Original methodology: Sequence data from immunoSEQ were junction-only and lacked quality scores; consequently, filtering differed. Assay used: immunoSEQ multiplex PCR; TCRdb lists only in-frame clones, some missing. V and J calls and clone size are copied from that table; D and trimming were computed from the DNA. This table has 650,000 to 800,000 clones, 72% appearing once. The sample comprised memory CD4+ T cells sorted from blood. The subset here: CD45RA-negative fraction. V gene TRBV25-1 combines with J gene TRBJ2-1; 7 bases fit TRBD2. The source is a woman aged 30 to 39 in good health. Here the CDR3 DNA reads TGTGCCAGCAGTGAATGGGTTAGCGGGTACAATGAGCAGTTCTTC. Protein sequence: CASSEWVSGYNEQFF.